These 26 T cell receptor beta chains originate from one sample sequenced in a study of cytomegalovirus exposure and HLA in healthy donors. PCR involved 60 Vbeta and 13 Jbeta primers. Data came from immunoSEQ multiplex PCR; TCRdb stores just in-frame clones and leaves some out. The sample lists fewer than 200,000 clones; roughly 80% were seen once. Sequencing was done on a sample of PBMCs. Every receptor here comes from a man aged 35 to 55 in good health and CMV-seropositive.

The chain uses TRBV7-9 and TRBJ2-1; TRBD2 agrees at 7 bases. The CDR3 sequence is 16 residues long. Germline CDR1 is SEHNR and CDR2 is FQNEAQ (reference sequence). Trimming took 5 bases from V and 7 from J; bases not matched to a gene: 14. The DNA for the CDR3 is TGTGCCAGCAGCCCCCATTTTGGGAGGGCCACAAATGAGCAGTTCTTC. Protein sequence: CASSPHFGRATNEQFF.

This clone was seen just once. The V and J genes are TRBV18 and TRBJ2-7; 12 bases agree with TRBD1. This CDR3 comprises 15 residues. In germline, CDR1 is KGHSH, CDR2 LQKENI. Trimming at V came to 6 bases and at J to 7 bases, leaving 10 bases not matched to a gene. For the CDR3, the DNA is TGTGCCAGCTCCCAAAGGGACAGGGGGCCCAGGGAGCAGTACTTC. It is translated as CASSQRDRGPREQYF.

The chain joins TRBV5-1 to TRBJ1-1; maybe TRBD1 (6 bases). Germline values: CDR1 SGHRS, CDR2 YFSETQ. The CDR3 length is 18 residues. The V end was cut by 2 bases, the J end by 6 bases, with 26 bases between. CDR3 loop: CASSFGYRGASNDAEAFF. The CDR3 region has the DNA TGCGCCAGCAGCTTTGGTTACCGGGGGGCCTCGAATGACGCTGAAGCTTTCTTT.

The chain joins TRBV11-2 to TRBJ2-5; tentatively, D is TRBD2 (5 bases). This CDR3 region has 15 residues. Germline CDR1 and CDR2: SGHAT and FQNNGV. The V end lost 1 base, the J end lost 5 bases, and 14 bases lay between the germline ends. The CDR3 is CASSLVGLHRETQYF. In nucleotides, the CDR3 is TGTGCCAGCAGCTTAGTAGGACTGCACCGTGAGACCCAGTACTTC.

In this sample, this clone turned up a few times. This chain connects TRBV4-1 to TRBJ2-5; 7 bases align to TRBD2. Trimming at V came to 2 bases and at J to 5 bases, leaving 8 bases not matched to a gene. The germline gives CDR1 MGHRA, CDR2 YSYEKL. CDR3 length: 15 amino acids. CDR3: CASSQPRGVMETQYF. Here the CDR3 DNA reads TGCGCCAGCAGCCAACCTCGGGGGGTTATGGAGACCCAGTACTTC.

Here the CDR3 DNA reads TGTGCCACCAGCAGCGACAGGGGCCCCTACGAGCAGTACTTC. This translates into CATSSDRGPYEQYF. This rearrangement joins TRBV15 to TRBJ2-7; 8 bases are shared with TRBD1. Per the germline V gene, CDR1 is LNHNV and CDR2 is YYDKDF (reference sequence). The CDR3 runs to 14 residues. J gave up 2 bases and V 3 bases, and 3 bases lay outside the gene matches. Filled out from reference TRBV15 and TRBJ2-7, the complete variable domain reads DAMVIQNPRYQVTQFGKPVTLSCSQTLNHNVMYWYQQKSSQAPKLLFHYYDKDFNNEADTPDNFQSRRPNTSFCFLDIRSPGLGDTAMYLCATSSDRGPYEQYFGPGTRLTVT.

The J gene is TRBJ2-5, the V gene TRBV15; D perhaps matches TRBD2 (7 bases). The CDR3 length is 14 residues. Germline V gene lookup returns CDR1 LNHNV and CDR2 YYDKDF (reference sequence). Trimming left V 8 bases short and J 5 bases short, with 18 bases between. CDR3: CATSPGGARETQYF. The DNA of the CDR3 is TGTGCCACCTCGCCGGGGGGCGCCAGGGAGACCCAGTACTTC.

This chain joins TRBV6-1 and TRBJ2-3; 9 nucleotides line up with TRBD2. This CDR3 has 15 amino acids. V was pared by 6 bases and J by 4 bases, with 8 bases of the junction left unmatched. Germline assignment: CDR1 MNHNS and CDR2 SASEGT. The CDR3 bases are TGTGCCAGCAGGGCCCTAGCGGGGCTCGCAGATACGCAGTATTTT. This codes for CASRALAGLADTQYF.

With regard to this clone: This sample includes further DNA sequences coding for the same CDR3. This chain uses TRBV9 with TRBJ2-1, with 11 bases fitting TRBD2. After removal of 0 bases from V and 6 bases from J, the junction contained 2 bases not matched to a gene. The CDR3 contains 15 residues. Germline V gene lookup returns CDR1 SGDLS and CDR2 YYNGEE. The CDR3 nucleotides read TGTGCCAGCAGCGTAGGGCTAGCGGGAGGCAATGAGCAGTTCTTC. Encoded protein: CASSVGLAGGNEQFF.

The chain recombines TRBV19 with TRBJ1-6; a weak D match, TRBD1 (6 bases). The CDR3 is 14 amino acids. V was trimmed by 5 bases and J by 11 bases, leaving 16 bases between them. Germline loops: CDR1 LNHDA, CDR2 SQIVND (reference sequence). CDR3 protein: CASSPSRGGPPLHF. The CDR3, as DNA: TGTGCCAGTAGTCCAAGCCGAGGGGGTCCACCCCTCCACTTT.

V gene TRBV4-2 combines with J gene TRBJ1-4; tentatively, D is TRBD1 (5 bases). Trimming took off 1 base at V and 0 bases at J, with 12 bases between the two ends. Per germline, CDR1 LGHNA and CDR2 YNFKEQ. CDR3 length: 17 amino acids. The CDR3 reads CASSQVGGSATNEKLFF. CDR3 in DNA: TGTGCCAGCAGCCAAGTCGGGGGGTCTGCAACTAATGAAAAACTGTTTTTT.

J is TRBJ1-1 and V is TRBV13; 11 bases fit TRBD1. Germline V gene sequence: CDR1 PRHDT, CDR2 FYEKMQ (reference sequence). The CDR3 runs to 16 residues. J was trimmed by 5 bases and V by 4 bases; bases with no gene match: 9. The CDR3 sequence is CASSSRTGGVGTEAFF. In nucleotides, the CDR3 is TGTGCCAGCAGCTCGCGGACAGGGGGCGTCGGGACTGAAGCTTTCTTT.

As regards this clone: The junction departs from germline at one end; a sequencing error may be responsible. The rearrangement uses TRBV6-6 and TRBJ2-5, with TRBD2 matching 7 bases. From germline, CDR1 is MNHNY and CDR2 SVGAGI (reference sequence). This CDR3 is built from 13 residues. This CDR3 is CASSGGSIAGRDF. Here the CDR3 DNA reads TGTGCCAGCAGTGGCGGGTCTATAGCGGGCCGGGACTTC.

This clone was recorded once. The chain links TRBV19 to TRBJ1-4; D remains ambiguous. Germline lookup yields CDR1 LNHDA and CDR2 SQIVND (reference sequence). The germline V and J ends were trimmed by 9 bases and 0 bases, with 11 bases remaining between them. This CDR3 has 14 amino acids. The CDR3 DNA reads TGTGCCAGCCGCACCCGGGCAACTAATGAAAAACTGTTTTTT. Translation gives CASRTRATNEKLFF. The whole variable domain, remainder taken from reference TRBV19 and TRBJ1-4, is DGGITQSPKYLFRKEGQNVTLSCEQNLNHDAMYWYRQDPGQGLRLIYYSQIVNDFQKGDIAEGYSVSREKKESFPLTVTSAQKNPTAFYLCASRTRATNEKLFFGSGTQLSVL.

This chain uses TRBV29-1 with TRBJ2-5; 8 positions match TRBD1. The CDR3 has 15 residues. In germline, CDR1 is SQVTM, CDR2 ANQGSEA. J was trimmed by 0 bases and V by 4 bases; bases with no gene match: 7. CDR3 in DNA: TGCAGCGTTGGAGGCGGGACAGGCCACCAAGAGACCCAGTACTTC. This translates into CSVGGGTGHQETQYF.

The chain has TRBV5-1 and TRBJ2-5; no reliable D call. V lost 5 bases, J lost 1 base, and 6 bases lay in between. The V gene's germline CDR1 is SGHRS and CDR2 YFSETQ. The CDR3 runs to 12 residues. CDR3 coding DNA: TGCGCCAGCAGGACTTCCCAAGAGACCCAGTACTTC. It codes for CASRTSQETQYF.

The rearrangement links TRBV4-1 to TRBJ2-5; 9 nucleotides line up with TRBD1. The trim removed 0 bases at V and 0 bases at J, leaving 14 bases unmatched. CDR1 is MGHRA and CDR2 is YSYEKL in the germline V gene. The CDR3 sequence is 20 residues long. This CDR3 reads CASSQEGVTGGGYDQETQYF. CDR3 in DNA: TGCGCCAGCAGCCAAGAAGGGGTAACAGGGGGCGGATATGACCAAGAGACCCAGTACTTC.

The V and J genes are TRBV25-1 and TRBJ2-5, with D hard to call. CDR1 and CDR2 from the germline V gene are MGHDK and SYGVNS. The CDR3 consists of 14 residues. Trimming shortened V by 1 base and J by 11 bases, and 17 bases separated the two germline ends. The CDR3 DNA reads as TGTGCCAGCAGTGAATCTTACCCGGGTGACGCTCAGTACTTC. This codes for CASSESYPGDAQYF.

The rearrangement links TRBV10-3 to TRBJ1-5, with no clear D. Per germline, CDR1 ENHRY and CDR2 SYGVKD. With 6 bases removed from V and 3 bases from J, the gap between germline ends came to 9 bases. This CDR3 has 13 amino acids. The CDR3 reads CAISPGTNQPQHF. CDR3 bases: TGTGCCATCAGCCCGGGAACCAATCAGCCCCAGCATTTT.

This chain joins TRBV27 and TRBJ1-4; TRBD1 agrees at 8 bases. Germline V CDR1 and CDR2: MNHEY, SMNVEV (reference sequence). The CDR3 is made up of 16 amino acids. V was clipped by 6 bases and J by 5 bases; unmatched bases: 11. CDR3 sequence: CASRTHLTGVNEKLFF. The CDR3 nucleotides read TGTGCCAGCAGAACTCATCTGACAGGGGTGAATGAAAAACTGTTTTTT. Together with reference TRBV27 and TRBJ1-4, the CDR3 gives the full variable domain: EAQVTQNPRYLITVTGKKLTVTCSQNMNHEYMSWYRQDPGLGLRQIYYSMNVEVTDKGDVPEGYKVSRKEKRNFPLILESPSPNQTSLYFCASRTHLTGVNEKLFFGSGTQLSVL.

The chain links TRBV7-8 to TRBJ2-5; possibly TRBD1 for D (6 bases). V lost 6 bases and J lost 3, with 14 bases in between. Germline CDR1 is SGHVS and CDR2 is FQNEAQ. The CDR3 runs to 14 residues. Written as DNA, the CDR3 is TGTGCCAGCAGGGAAACAGGGTTCGAAGAGACCCAGTACTTC. Protein: CASRETGFEETQYF. Based on the CDR3 plus reference TRBV7-8 and TRBJ2-5, the full variable domain is GAGVSQSPRYKVAKRGQDVALRCDPISGHVSLFWYQQALGQGPEFLTYFQNEAQLDKSGLPSDRFFAERPEGSVSTLKIQRTQQEDSAVYLCASRETGFEETQYFGPGTRLLVL.

The rearrangement uses TRBV19 and TRBJ2-2; 9 bases match TRBD2. The junction had 5 bases not matched to a gene; V was cut back by 6 bases and J by 3 bases. The CDR3 contains 15 residues. Looked up from germline, CDR1 is LNHDA and CDR2 is SQIVND (reference sequence). In DNA, the CDR3 is TGTGCCAGTAGGCGAAAGCGGGGGGACACCGGGGAGCTGTTTTTT. This gives the protein CASRRKRGDTGELFF. Based on the CDR3 plus reference TRBV19 and TRBJ2-2, the full variable domain is DGGITQSPKYLFRKEGQNVTLSCEQNLNHDAMYWYRQDPGQGLRLIYYSQIVNDFQKGDIAEGYSVSREKKESFPLTVTSAQKNPTAFYLCASRRKRGDTGELFFGEGSRLTVL.

The rearrangement uses TRBV6-1 and TRBJ1-5; D unclear. Per the germline V gene, CDR1 is MNHNS and CDR2 is SASEGT. V lost 7 bases, J lost 7 bases, and 14 bases lay in between. This CDR3 region has 13 residues. The CDR3 nucleotides read TGTGCCAGCATGTCAGGTTTTCTACAGCCCCAGCATTTT. Protein: CASMSGFLQPQHF.

V usage is TRBV14 and J usage is TRBJ1-1, with D perhaps TRBD1 (5 bases). The CDR3 runs to 13 residues. Trimming removed 4 bases from V and 4 bases from J, with 10 bases in between. The germline CDR1 and CDR2 sequences are SGHDN and FVKESK. This CDR3 reads CASSLTGVTEAFF. CDR3 in DNA: TGTGCCAGCAGCCTAACAGGAGTCACTGAAGCTTTCTTT.

The chain joins TRBV7-2 to TRBJ2-1, with 8 bases identical to TRBD1. Germline-derived CDR1 and CDR2 are SGHTA and FQGNSA. J was trimmed by 5 bases and V by 5 bases; bases with no gene match: 5. The CDR3 is made up of 14 amino acids. CDR3 bases: TGTGCCAGCAGCCCAGGGGGCTCTAACAATGAGCAGTTCTTC. It yields the protein CASSPGGSNNEQFF.

The chain couples TRBV6-5 to TRBJ2-5, with D possibly being TRBD2 (7 bases). Germline CDR1 is MNHEY and CDR2 is SVGAGI. V lost 1 base to trimming and J lost 5 bases, with 11 bases between them. The CDR3 runs 14 residues. CDR3 bases: TGTGCCAGCAGTTACTATGAGGGGGGGGAGACCCAGTACTTC. It is translated as CASSYYEGGETQYF.